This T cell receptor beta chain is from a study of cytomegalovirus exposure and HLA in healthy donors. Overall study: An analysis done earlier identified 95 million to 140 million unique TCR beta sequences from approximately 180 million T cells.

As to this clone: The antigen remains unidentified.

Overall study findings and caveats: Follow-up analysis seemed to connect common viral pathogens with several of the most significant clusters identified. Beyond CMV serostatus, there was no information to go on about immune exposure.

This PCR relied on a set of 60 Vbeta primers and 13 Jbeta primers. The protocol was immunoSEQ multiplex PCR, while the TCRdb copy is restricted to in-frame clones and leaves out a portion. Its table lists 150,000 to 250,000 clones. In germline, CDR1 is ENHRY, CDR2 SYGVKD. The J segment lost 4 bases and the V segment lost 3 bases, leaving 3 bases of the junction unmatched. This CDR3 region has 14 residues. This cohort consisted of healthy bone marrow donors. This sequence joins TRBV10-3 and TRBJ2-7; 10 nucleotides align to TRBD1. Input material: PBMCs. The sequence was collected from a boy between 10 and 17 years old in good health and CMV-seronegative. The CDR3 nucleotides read TGTGCCATCAGTGAAGGGGACAGGGGTTACGAGCAGTACTTC. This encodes CAISEGDRGYEQYF.